The clone carrying this TCR beta chain was recorded once. Ages ranged from about 18 to 89 years, with residence in around 24 US areas. Clinical history reported by participants formed the basis on which cohorts were assigned. The data are from a study of blood T cell repertoires in COVID-19. In the study overall: The United States, Italy and Spain supplied acute and convalescent COVID-19 samples.

Sequencing was performed with immunoSEQ multiplex PCR; in TCRdb, only in-frame clones are kept and a portion is missing. The repertoire includes about 230,000 clones, roughly 86% of them detected once, and roughly 4% sits in the top ten. CDR1 and CDR2 (germline): SGHNT, YYREEE (reference sequence). The trim removed 2 bases at V and 3 bases at J, leaving 8 bases unmatched. This CDR3 is built from 15 residues. The chain is built from TRBV5-4 and TRBJ2-7; 7 bases line up with TRBD1. Sequenced: PBMCs or T cells enriched from blood (not recorded which). The receptor's source is a woman aged 30 to 39 with acute COVID-19. The CDR3 nucleotides read TGTGCCAGCAGCTTCCGGACAGGAAAGATCTACGAGCAGTACTTC. Protein product: CASSFRTGKIYEQYF.